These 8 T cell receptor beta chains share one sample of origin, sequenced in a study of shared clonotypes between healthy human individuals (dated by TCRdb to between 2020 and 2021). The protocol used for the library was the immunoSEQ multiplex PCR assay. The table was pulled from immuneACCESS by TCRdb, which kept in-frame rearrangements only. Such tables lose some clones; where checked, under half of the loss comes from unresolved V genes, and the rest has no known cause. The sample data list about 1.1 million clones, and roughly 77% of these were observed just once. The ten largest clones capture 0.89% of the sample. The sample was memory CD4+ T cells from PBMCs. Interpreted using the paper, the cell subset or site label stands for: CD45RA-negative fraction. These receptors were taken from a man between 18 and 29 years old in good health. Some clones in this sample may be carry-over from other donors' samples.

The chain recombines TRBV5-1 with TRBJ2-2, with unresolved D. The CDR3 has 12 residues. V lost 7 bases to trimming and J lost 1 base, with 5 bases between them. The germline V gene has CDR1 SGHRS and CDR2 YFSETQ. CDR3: CASAWNTGELFF. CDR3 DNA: TGCGCCAGCGCCTGGAACACCGGGGAGCTGTTTTTT.

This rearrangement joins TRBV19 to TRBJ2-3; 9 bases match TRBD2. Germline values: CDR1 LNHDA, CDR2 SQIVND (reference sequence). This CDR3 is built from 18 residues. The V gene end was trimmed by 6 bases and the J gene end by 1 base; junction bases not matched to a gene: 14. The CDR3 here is CASSPKSGLAGGTDTQYF. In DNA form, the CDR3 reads TGTGCCAGTAGCCCTAAATCGGGACTAGCAGGAGGCACAGATACGCAGTATTTT.

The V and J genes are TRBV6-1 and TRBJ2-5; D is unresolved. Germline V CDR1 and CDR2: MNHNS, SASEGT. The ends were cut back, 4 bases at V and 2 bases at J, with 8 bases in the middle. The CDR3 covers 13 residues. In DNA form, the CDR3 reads TGTGCCAGCAGTGCAATTTGGCAAGAGACCCAGTACTTC. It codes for CASSAIWQETQYF.

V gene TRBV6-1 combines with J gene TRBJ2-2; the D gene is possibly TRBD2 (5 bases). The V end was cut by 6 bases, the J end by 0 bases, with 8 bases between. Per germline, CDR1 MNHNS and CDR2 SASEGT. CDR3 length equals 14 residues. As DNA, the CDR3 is TGTGCCAGCAGGAGGGAAGCGAACACCGGGGAGCTGTTTTTT. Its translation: CASRREANTGELFF.

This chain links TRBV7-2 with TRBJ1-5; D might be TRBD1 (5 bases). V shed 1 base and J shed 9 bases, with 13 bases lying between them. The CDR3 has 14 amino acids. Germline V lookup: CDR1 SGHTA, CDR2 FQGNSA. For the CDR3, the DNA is TGTGCCAGCAGCTTAGAGGGGACCAGTCCGCCCCAGCATTTT. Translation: CASSLEGTSPPQHF.

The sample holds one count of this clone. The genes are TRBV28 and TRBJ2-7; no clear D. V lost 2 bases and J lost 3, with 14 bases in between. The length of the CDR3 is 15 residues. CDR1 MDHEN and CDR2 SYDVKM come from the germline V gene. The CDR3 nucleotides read TGTGCCAGCAGTTTAGGCAGCATGGGGATCTACGAGCAGTACTTC. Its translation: CASSLGSMGIYEQYF.

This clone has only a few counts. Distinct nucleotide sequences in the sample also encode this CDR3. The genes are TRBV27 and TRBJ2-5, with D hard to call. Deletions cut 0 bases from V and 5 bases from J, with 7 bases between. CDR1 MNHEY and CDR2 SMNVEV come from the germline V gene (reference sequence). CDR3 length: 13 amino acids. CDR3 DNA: TGTGCCAGCAGTTTATCTGGGGATGAGACCCAGTACTTC. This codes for CASSLSGDETQYF.

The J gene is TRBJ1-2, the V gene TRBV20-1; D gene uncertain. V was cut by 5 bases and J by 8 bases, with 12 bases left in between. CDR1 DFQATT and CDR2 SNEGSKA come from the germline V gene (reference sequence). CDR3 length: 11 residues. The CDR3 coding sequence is TGCAGTGCTCAAAATACCCGCGGCTACACCTTC. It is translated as CSAQNTRGYTF.